The sequence of this TCR beta chain was determined in a study of cytomegalovirus exposure and HLA in healthy donors. About the research overall: There were some 81 million unique TCRs (from HLA-typed donors) in an early data release. General study findings and limits: Certain indistinguishable V segments, among them TRBV6-2 and TRBV6-3, were excluded. Only CMV serostatus was available as immune exposure information.

Per the germline V gene, CDR1 is SGHRS and CDR2 is YFSETQ. This CDR3 spans 14 amino acids. V shed 0 bases and J shed 2 bases, with 9 bases lying between them. Notes on this clone: The antigen is undetermined.

Vbeta (60) and Jbeta (13) primers were used in the PCR. The data were produced by immunoSEQ multiplex PCR, yet TCRdb's version contains in-frame clones alone and is incomplete. Seen here are around 200,000 clones, around 75% observed once, and the top ten hold about 3%. The sample taken for sequencing was PBMCs. This TCR was recovered from a woman younger than 45 in good health and CMV-seropositive. The chain recombines TRBV5-1 with TRBJ2-7, with D possibly matching TRBD1 (5 bases). The CDR3 sequence is CASSLEGVTYEQYF. The CDR3 DNA follows: TGCGCCAGCAGCTTGGAAGGGGTTACCTACGAGCAGTACTTC.